The sequence of this TCR beta chain was determined in a study of graft-versus-host responses after intestinal transplantation. As for this clone: The antigen is not known.

This CDR3 spans 13 amino acids. Between the trimmed V and J ends, which lost 6 bases and 1 base, there was a span of 9 bases. CDR1 is MNHEY, CDR2 SVGAGI, per germline. Profiling relied on immunoSEQ multiplex PCR, and the TCRdb table lists in-frame clones only, not all of them. In the table there are some 110,000 clones, approximately 94% of which are singletons. The sequence came from a human donor who was the organ donor for an intestinal transplant. The sequencing here drew on unstimulated CD4+ T cells sorted from spleen or lymph node cells, taken before transplant. The rearrangement links TRBV6-5 to TRBJ1-1; no definite D call. CDR3 region: CASRQDANTEAFF. CDR3 bases: TGTGCCAGCAGACAAGATGCGAACACTGAAGCTTTCTTT.